This TCR beta chain is drawn from a study of regulatory T cells in long-lasting Graves disease. Germline V gives CDR1 DFQATT, CDR2 SNEGSKA (reference sequence). This CDR3 has 12 residues. The ends were cut back, 3 bases at V and 8 bases at J, with 13 bases in the middle. Assembly of TCR beta libraries relied on iRepertoire HTBI primers together with Arm-PCR of CDR3 regions. TCRdb passed the multiplex PCR reads through MiXCR, listing each CDR3 protein once. The data contain more than 300,000 distinct CDR3 sequences, around 20% of them singletons. Noted time point: persistent/refractory GD, antithyroid drugs over 5 years with positive TRAb. There was RNA extracted from PBMCs, and the TCR library was made from it. This clonotype was picked up a small number of times.

This TCR derives from a female donor with Graves disease. The chain uses TRBV20-1 and TRBJ1-2; D not certain. Source: peripheral blood mononuclear cells (PBMCs), taken when the disease was refractory, from a patient treated with antithyroid drugs. The CDR3 DNA reads as TGCAGTGCTAGGCTGAACCGAGCCGGCTACACCTTC. Amino acid sequence: CSARLNRAGYTF.